This T cell receptor beta chain derives from a study of T-cell memory formation after mild COVID-19 (dated by TCRdb to the early 2020s). Describing the broader study: TCR sequence clusters from the two donors were largely donor specific. In a couple of donors, T-cell clones that expanded and contracted after mild COVID-19 were tracked by sequencing TCRalpha and TCRbeta repertoires over time. Two young, previously healthy adult volunteers made up the cohort, one male and one female.

Ficoll-Paque density gradient centrifugation was the method used to isolate PBMCs. This clonotype was found a few times. Its cognate antigen has yet to be identified. No clone much larger than this one lies a single base away; base qualities are absent. TCRdb shows the sequencer as Illumina NovaSeq 6000. Using 5'RACE with constant-segment primers, TCRalpha and TCRbeta cDNA libraries were constructed, with sample barcodes and unique molecular identifiers added in the process. RNA was extracted from every sample with Trizol reagent. Library amplification was performed in two PCR steps, and a second sample barcode and Illumina TruSeq adapters were introduced in the second step. The libraries were sequenced on an Illumina NovaSeq using 2 x 150 bp paired-end reads. Per the authors' processing: Demultiplexing of reads and collapsing into UMI-guided consensus sequences were performed with migec v1.2.7. Using mixcr v2.1.11, UMI consensuses were aligned to TRA and TRB V and J templates and then assembled into clonotypes. A clonotype was counted as expanded or contracted only if both edgeR and NoisET called the change significant, with noise models trained on biological replicates. For edgeR calls, the thresholds were a false discovery rate-adjusted p below 0.01 and a log2 fold-change of 1. As an exploratory analysis of dynamics, max-normalized trajectories of the 1000 most abundant clonotypes were examined by PCA with hierarchical clustering. Separately sequenced CD4+ and CD8+ repertoires were used to assign the CD4 or CD8 phenotype of responding clones. TCRdb handled the public reads itself, with Q25 trimming in fastp and clone calling in MiXCR, and kept productive beta chains. Rows are unified per CDR3 protein, each entry keeping the most common DNA and genes. Here the V and J calls rest on TCRdb's processing, not on the authors' analysis. The sample includes 250,000 to 350,000 distinct CDR3 sequences, with just under 20% observed a single time. The top ten hold around 20% of the sample.

What the research found in general, with its limitations: Only two mild cases were covered by the study, and larger cohorts that include severe cases with pre-infection samples were considered necessary. Some responding clones were found in pre-infection memory, which suggests that pre-existing cross-reactive memory T cells took part in the SARS-CoV-2 response. SARS-CoV-2 specificity was not confirmed for the second-wave clones peaking on day 37. From day 15 to 85, contracting clones showed balanced CD4/CD8 phenotypes, whereas a second wave of clones that expanded from day 15 to 37 leaned towards CD4+. Contracting CD4+ clones were found mainly in CM and EM memory subsets, while CD8+ clones were enriched in EMRA.

Sequenced material: PBMCs or a T cell subset sorted from them (not recorded which). The source of this sequence is a man between 18 and 29 years old who had mild COVID-19 (a few samples of this study predate the infection). The sample titles of this study are shuffled in the database, so cell type and time point are left out; the donor was told from shared clones.

The CDR3 reads CASSQGRETGELFF. The nucleotide sequence is TGCGCCAGCAGCCAAGGACGAGAAACCGGGGAGCTGTTTTTT. The rearrangement combines TRBV4-3 with TRBJ2-2, with the D gene not clear enough to name. Counted from cysteine to phenylalanine, this CDR3 has 14 amino acids. The DNA shown is the 42-base CDR3, in frame from base 1. Sequences LGHNA (CDR1) and YSLEER (CDR2) are obtained from the germline V gene. The V end loses 1 base and the J end loses 5 bases, and a stretch of 8 bases separates them.